A selection of T cell receptor beta chains follows, all from one sample in a study of T cells after yellow fever vaccination. TCRdb reprocessed the 5' RACE reads with MiXCR, giving one entry per CDR3 protein. This sample has under 600,000 distinct CDR3 sequences, with 13% found just once. The material was PBMCs, obtained on the day of the yellow fever booster vaccination. Source of these receptors: a young man who received the YFV17D yellow fever vaccine. CDR3s include the opening cysteine and the closing phenylalanine or tryptophan. Each record gives: J gene, V gene, D gene, clone size, CDR3 protein, CDR3 DNA. A D gene is named only where the DNA matches it firmly. Expanded clones are given a class, and other clones once, few, many or no size at all.

J: TRBJ2-3; V: TRBV7-2; D: .; size: few; CDR3: CASSSNGGEGTQYF; DNA: TGTGCCAGCAGCTCAAATGGGGGCGAGGGTACGCAGTATTTT
J: TRBJ2-1; V: TRBV20-1; D: TRBD2; size: few; CDR3: CSARGQTSGTYNEQFF; DNA: TGCAGTGCTAGAGGGCAGACTAGCGGGACATACAATGAGCAGTTCTTC
J: TRBJ1-5; V: TRBV27; D: .; size: .; CDR3: CASSLLSGQPQHF; DNA: TGTGCCAGCAGTTTATTGTCGGGTCAGCCCCAGCATTTT
J: TRBJ2-3; V: TRBV7-2; D: .; size: few; CDR3: CASSPQVTQYF; DNA: TGTGCCAGCAGCCCCCAAGTTACGCAGTATTTT
J: TRBJ1-1; V: TRBV4-1; D: .; size: many; CDR3: CASSQLGTEAFF; DNA: TGCGCCAGCAGTCAACTCGGCACTGAAGCTTTCTTT
J: TRBJ2-5; V: TRBV19; D: TRBD2; size: .; CDR3: CASSIDRRGQETQYF; DNA: TGTGCCAGTAGTATAGATCGGCGGGGGCAAGAGACCCAGTACTTC
J: TRBJ2-2; V: TRBV18; D: TRBD1; size: few; CDR3: CASSRVRTGATGELFF; DNA: TGTGCCAGCTCACGAGTCCGGACAGGGGCCACCGGGGAGCTGTTTTTT
J: TRBJ2-1; V: TRBV24-1; D: TRBD2; size: .; CDR3: CATSDTTSGRSYNEQFF; DNA: TGTGCCACCAGTGATACGACTAGCGGGAGGTCCTACAATGAGCAGTTCTTC
J: TRBJ2-2; V: TRBV20-1; D: .; size: .; CDR3: CSARRDGGAGELFF; DNA: TGCAGTGCGCGACGGGACGGTGGAGCGGGGGAGCTGTTTTTT
J: TRBJ2-4; V: TRBV15; D: .; size: .; CDR3: CATSRTVENIQYF; DNA: TGTGCCACCAGCCGCACGGTGGAAAACATTCAGTACTTC
J: TRBJ2-1; V: TRBV11-2; D: .; size: .; CDR3: CASSYIWSYNEQFF; DNA: TGTGCCAGCAGCTACATTTGGTCCTACAATGAGCAGTTCTTC
J: TRBJ2-3; V: TRBV9; D: TRBD1; size: .; CDR3: CASSASDRSPPTQYF; DNA: TGTGCCAGCAGCGCCTCGGACAGGTCCCCACCTACGCAGTATTTT
J: TRBJ2-2; V: TRBV6-4; D: .; size: .; CDR3: CASSDADTGELFF; DNA: TGTGCCAGCAGTGATGCAGACACCGGGGAGCTGTTTTTT
J: TRBJ1-2; V: TRBV7-2; D: .; size: few; CDR3: CASSNGTFHRGYTF; DNA: TGTGCCAGCAGCAACGGGACATTTCATCGTGGCTACACCTTC
J: TRBJ2-4; V: TRBV28; D: TRBD2; size: .; CDR3: CASSSPEEGGRAEDIQYF; DNA: TGTGCCAGCAGTTCTCCGGAGGAAGGCGGGAGGGCTGAGGACATTCAGTACTTC
J: TRBJ2-7; V: TRBV25-1; D: .; size: .; CDR3: CASSPRERAEQYF; DNA: TGTGCCAGCAGCCCGAGAGAGAGGGCCGAGCAGTACTTC
J: TRBJ2-1; V: TRBV27; D: .; size: .; CDR3: CASSFSFRDEQFF; DNA: TGTGCCAGCAGTTTCTCATTCCGGGATGAGCAGTTCTTC
J: TRBJ2-7; V: TRBV5-1; D: .; size: few; CDR3: CASSSGPGSSYEQYF; DNA: TGCGCCAGCAGCTCCGGGCCAGGGAGCTCCTACGAGCAGTACTTC
J: TRBJ2-1; V: TRBV29-1; D: TRBD2; size: few; CDR3: CSVSLRAGGPAYNEQFF; DNA: TGCAGCGTCTCACTTAGGGCGGGAGGGCCCGCCTACAATGAGCAGTTCTTC
J: TRBJ2-1; V: TRBV5-1; D: TRBD2; size: many; CDR3: CASSLLAGSYNEQFF; DNA: TGCGCCAGCAGCTTACTAGCGGGGTCATACAATGAGCAGTTCTTC
J: TRBJ2-3; V: TRBV4-3; D: .; size: few; CDR3: CASSQLAGGGTQYF; DNA: TGCGCCAGCAGCCAGCTTGCAGGTGGTGGTACGCAGTATTTT
J: TRBJ2-6; V: TRBV10-3; D: .; size: .; CDR3: CAISQVSHSGANVLTF; DNA: TGTGCCATCTCCCAGGTATCTCACTCTGGGGCCAACGTCCTGACTTTC
J: TRBJ1-2; V: TRBV4-3; D: TRBD1; size: few; CDR3: CASSQDEGQGAKYGYTF; DNA: TGCGCCAGCAGCCAAGATGAGGGACAGGGGGCGAAATATGGCTACACCTTC
J: TRBJ2-7; V: TRBV20-1; D: TRBD1; size: few; CDR3: CSALRGQRYEQYF; DNA: TGCAGTGCCCTAAGGGGACAGAGATACGAGCAGTACTTC
J: TRBJ2-1; V: TRBV14; D: .; size: .; CDR3: CASSQVGRYNEQFF; DNA: TGTGCCAGCAGCCAAGTAGGAAGGTACAATGAGCAGTTCTTC
J: TRBJ1-1; V: TRBV30; D: .; size: .; CDR3: CAWSFALNTEAFF; DNA: TGTGCCTGGAGCTTCGCACTGAACACTGAAGCTTTCTTT
J: TRBJ2-7; V: TRBV7-2; D: TRBD2; size: few; CDR3: CASSSAGLAGSYEQYF; DNA: TGTGCCAGCAGCTCCGCAGGACTAGCGGGAAGCTACGAGCAGTACTTC
J: TRBJ1-1; V: TRBV29-1; D: .; size: .; CDR3: CSVEDLGYLPFF; DNA: TGCAGCGTTGAAGATCTTGGCTACCTGCCTTTCTTT
J: TRBJ1-5; V: TRBV3-1; D: .; size: .; CDR3: CASSQGLGEGSNQPQHF; DNA: TGTGCCAGCAGCCAAGGACTAGGCGAGGGAAGCAATCAGCCCCAGCATTTT
J: TRBJ1-3; V: TRBV3-1; D: .; size: .; CDR3: CASSRPDAGNTIYF; DNA: TGTGCCAGCAGCCGACCGGACGCTGGAAACACCATATATTTT
J: TRBJ2-7; V: TRBV9; D: .; size: .; CDR3: CACSVGRDYEQYF; DNA: TGTGCCTGCAGCGTAGGTAGGGACTACGAGCAGTACTTC
J: TRBJ2-1; V: TRBV27; D: TRBD2; size: few; CDR3: CASRPPLAGVGEQFF; DNA: TGTGCCAGCAGGCCGCCCCTAGCGGGAGTAGGTGAGCAGTTCTTC
J: TRBJ2-7; V: TRBV6-5; D: .; size: .; CDR3: CASSYGIHYEQYF; DNA: TGTGCCAGCAGTTATGGCATACACTACGAGCAGTACTTC
J: TRBJ2-7; V: TRBV11-1; D: .; size: few; CDR3: CASSLADEGHYEQYF; DNA: TGTGCCAGCAGCTTAGCGGACGAAGGGCACTACGAGCAGTACTTC
J: TRBJ1-2; V: TRBV30; D: TRBD1; size: few; CDR3: CACKRTGEYYGYTF; DNA: TGTGCCTGCAAAAGGACAGGGGAGTACTATGGCTACACCTTC
J: TRBJ2-7; V: TRBV12-3/TRBV12-4; D: .; size: few; CDR3: CASSFRDIPAEQYF; DNA: TGTGCCAGCAGTTTCCGGGACATCCCTGCCGAGCAGTACTTC
J: TRBJ2-3; V: TRBV5-4; D: .; size: .; CDR3: CASSPAGAPGTDTQYF; DNA: TGTGCCAGCAGCCCCGCCGGGGCGCCGGGCACAGATACGCAGTATTTT
J: TRBJ1-6; V: TRBV3-1; D: .; size: .; CDR3: CASSQDPQGLSPLHF; DNA: TGTGCCAGCAGCCAAGACCCCCAGGGGCTATCACCCCTCCACTTT
J: TRBJ2-6; V: TRBV7-9; D: .; size: few; CDR3: CASSLLGPGANVLTF; DNA: TGTGCCAGCAGCTTACTAGGTCCTGGGGCCAACGTCCTGACTTTC
J: TRBJ2-7; V: TRBV27; D: .; size: .; CDR3: CASGQTTYEQYF; DNA: TGTGCCAGCGGCCAAACTACCTACGAGCAGTACTTC
J: TRBJ2-3; V: TRBV12-5; D: .; size: .; CDR3: CASGFDKGGTDTQYF; DNA: TGTGCTAGTGGTTTCGATAAAGGAGGTACAGATACGCAGTATTTT
J: TRBJ1-6; V: TRBV5-6; D: .; size: .; CDR3: CASSSETENSPLHF; DNA: TGTGCCAGCAGTTCGGAAACAGAAAATTCACCCCTCCACTTT
J: TRBJ2-3; V: TRBV11-2; D: TRBD2; size: few; CDR3: CASSLSQATLSGRGTDTQYF; DNA: TGTGCCAGCAGCTTATCCCAGGCCACCCTTAGCGGGAGGGGCACAGATACGCAGTATTTT
J: TRBJ1-5; V: TRBV15; D: .; size: few; CDR3: CATSRDQQGNQPQHF; DNA: TGTGCCACCAGCAGAGATCAACAGGGTAATCAGCCCCAGCATTTT
J: TRBJ2-5; V: TRBV5-6; D: .; size: many; CDR3: CASRPGTLETQYF; DNA: TGTGCCAGCAGGCCGGGGACCTTAGAGACCCAGTACTTC
J: TRBJ2-3; V: TRBV29-1; D: .; size: .; CDR3: CSVEEDIRLSDTQYF; DNA: TGCAGCGTTGAAGAAGACATCAGGCTGTCAGATACGCAGTATTTT
J: TRBJ2-3; V: TRBV4-3; D: .; size: .; CDR3: CASSQAATVQDTEYF; DNA: TGCGCCAGCAGCCAAGCCGCGACCGTTCAAGATACGGAGTATTTT
J: TRBJ2-3; V: TRBV27; D: TRBD2; size: few; CDR3: CASRAGGITDTQYF; DNA: TGTGCCAGTCGAGCGGGAGGGATCACAGATACGCAGTATTTT
J: TRBJ2-1; V: TRBV24-1; D: .; size: few; CDR3: CATSEFTGNQQFF; DNA: TGTGCCACCAGTGAGTTTACAGGGAATCAGCAGTTCTTC
J: TRBJ2-1; V: TRBV7-6; D: .; size: .; CDR3: CASSFRLGSNEQFF; DNA: TGTGCCAGCAGCTTTCGTCTCGGGAGCAATGAGCAGTTCTTC
J: TRBJ2-1; V: TRBV5-1; D: TRBD2; size: few; CDR3: CASSKRLAETYNEQFF; DNA: TGCGCCAGCAGCAAACGACTAGCTGAAACCTACAATGAGCAGTTCTTC
J: TRBJ2-7; V: TRBV6-1; D: .; size: few; CDR3: CASSEQGLSMQYF; DNA: TGTGCCAGCAGTGAACAGGGGCTATCGATGCAGTACTTC
J: TRBJ1-2; V: TRBV29-1; D: .; size: many; CDR3: CSVGTKSGYTF; DNA: TGCAGCGTTGGGACGAAATCTGGCTACACCTTC
J: TRBJ2-4; V: TRBV5-1; D: .; size: .; CDR3: CASREGAGQNIQYF; DNA: TGCGCCAGCAGAGAGGGAGCCGGCCAAAACATTCAGTACTTC
J: TRBJ2-5; V: TRBV7-2; D: TRBD2; size: .; CDR3: CASSPRTSGQETQYF; DNA: TGTGCCAGCAGCCCGAGGACTAGCGGACAAGAGACCCAGTACTTC
J: TRBJ2-2; V: TRBV7-2; D: .; size: many; CDR3: CASSAAPGRSTGELFF; DNA: TGTGCCAGCAGCGCAGCCCCAGGGAGATCCACCGGGGAGCTGTTTTTT
J: TRBJ2-3; V: TRBV20-1; D: .; size: .; CDR3: CSASSSGTGTDTQYF; DNA: TGCAGTGCTTCGAGTAGCGGGACAGGAACAGATACGCAGTATTTT